This T cell receptor (beta chain) appears in the sequencing data of a study of post-analysis software for immune sequencing data. Study as a whole: Relapsing-remitting, secondary progressive and progressive-relapsing forms of multiple sclerosis all featured among disease courses. Overall study findings and caveats: Controls had lower frequencies than patients of four or five TRBV segments, which included TRBV5-6, TRBV5-1 and TRBV20-1.

In regard to this clonotype: Its antigen remains unknown.

Incorporated into the TCR beta cDNA libraries were unique molecular identifiers, which served to reduce PCR and sequencing biases. TCRdb itself ran the PCR reads through MiXCR, one entry per CDR3 protein. The sample carries some 700,000 distinct CDR3 sequences, approximately 59% recorded once. The V end was cut by 4 bases, the J end by 5 bases, with 11 bases between. This CDR3 is 13 amino acids long. Sample: blood. The V gene is TRBV12-3 or TRBV12-4, the J gene TRBJ2-5; D unresolved. This TCR derives from a girl aged 2-10 years with multiple sclerosis. CDR3: CASSSIVTETQYF. The CDR3 region has the DNA TGTGCCAGCAGTTCAATAGTAACGGAGACCCAGTACTTC.